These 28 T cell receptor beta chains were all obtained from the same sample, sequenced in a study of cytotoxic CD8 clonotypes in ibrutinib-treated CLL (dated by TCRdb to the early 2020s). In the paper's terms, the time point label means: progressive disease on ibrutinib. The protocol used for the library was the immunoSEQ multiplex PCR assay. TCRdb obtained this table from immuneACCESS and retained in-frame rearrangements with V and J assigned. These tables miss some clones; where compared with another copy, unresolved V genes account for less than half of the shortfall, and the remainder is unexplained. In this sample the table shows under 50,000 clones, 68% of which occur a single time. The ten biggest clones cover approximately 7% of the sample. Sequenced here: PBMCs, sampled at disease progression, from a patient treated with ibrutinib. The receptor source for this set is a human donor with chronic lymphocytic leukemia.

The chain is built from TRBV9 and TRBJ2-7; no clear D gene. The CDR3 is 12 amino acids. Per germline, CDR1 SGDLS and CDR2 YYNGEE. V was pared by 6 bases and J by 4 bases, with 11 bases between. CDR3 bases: TGTGCCAGCAAACTCATCGGATACGAGCAGTACTTC. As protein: CASKLIGYEQYF.

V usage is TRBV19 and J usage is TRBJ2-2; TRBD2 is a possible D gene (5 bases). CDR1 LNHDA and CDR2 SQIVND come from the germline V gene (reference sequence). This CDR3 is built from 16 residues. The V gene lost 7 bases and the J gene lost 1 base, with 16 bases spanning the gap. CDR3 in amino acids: CASTYSAGLNTGELFF. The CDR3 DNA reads TGTGCCAGTACTTACTCGGCGGGCTTGAACACCGGGGAGCTGTTTTTT.

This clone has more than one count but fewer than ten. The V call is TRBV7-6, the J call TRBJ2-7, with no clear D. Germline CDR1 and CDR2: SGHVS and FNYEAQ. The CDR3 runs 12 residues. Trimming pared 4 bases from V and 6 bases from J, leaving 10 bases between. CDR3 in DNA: TGTGCCAGCAGCTCCCAGCAGGCCGAGCAGTACTTC. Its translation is CASSSQQAEQYF.

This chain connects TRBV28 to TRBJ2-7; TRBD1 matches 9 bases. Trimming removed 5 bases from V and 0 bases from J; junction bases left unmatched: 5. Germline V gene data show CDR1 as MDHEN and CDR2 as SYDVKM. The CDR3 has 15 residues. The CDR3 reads CASSLDRGSSYEQYF. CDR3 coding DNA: TGTGCCAGCAGTCTTGACAGGGGGTCCTCCTACGAGCAGTACTTC.

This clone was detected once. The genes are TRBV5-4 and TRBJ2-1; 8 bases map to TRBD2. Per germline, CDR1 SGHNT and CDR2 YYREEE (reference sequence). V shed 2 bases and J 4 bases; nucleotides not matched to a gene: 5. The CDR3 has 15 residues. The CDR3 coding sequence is TGTGCCAGCAGCTTTTTAGCGGGACTTTACAATGAGCAGTTCTTC. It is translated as CASSFLAGLYNEQFF.

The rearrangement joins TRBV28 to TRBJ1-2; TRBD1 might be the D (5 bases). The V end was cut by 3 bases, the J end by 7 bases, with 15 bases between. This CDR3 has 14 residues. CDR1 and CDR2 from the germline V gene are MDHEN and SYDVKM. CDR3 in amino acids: CASSFKRGMSGYTF. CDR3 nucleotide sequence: TGTGCCAGCAGTTTTAAGAGGGGAATGAGTGGCTACACCTTC.

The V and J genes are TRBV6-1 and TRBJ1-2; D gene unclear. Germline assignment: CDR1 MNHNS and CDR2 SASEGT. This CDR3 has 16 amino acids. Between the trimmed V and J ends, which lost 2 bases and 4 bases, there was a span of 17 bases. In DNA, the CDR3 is TGTGCCAGCAGTGAACAGGTGGGGTTCCCCCTCTATGGCTACACCTTC. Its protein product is CASSEQVGFPLYGYTF.

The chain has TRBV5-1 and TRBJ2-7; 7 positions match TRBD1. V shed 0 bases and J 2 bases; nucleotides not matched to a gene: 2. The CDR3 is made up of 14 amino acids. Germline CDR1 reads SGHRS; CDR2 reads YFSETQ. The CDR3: CASSLGQGAYEQYF. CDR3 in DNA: TGCGCCAGCAGCTTGGGACAGGGCGCCTACGAGCAGTACTTC. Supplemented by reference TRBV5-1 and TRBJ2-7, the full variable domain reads KAGVTQTPRYLIKTRGQQVTLSCSPISGHRSVSWYQQTPGQGLQFLFEYFSETQRNKGNFPGRFSGRQFSNSRSEMNVSTLELGDSALYLCASSLGQGAYEQYFGPGTRLTVT.

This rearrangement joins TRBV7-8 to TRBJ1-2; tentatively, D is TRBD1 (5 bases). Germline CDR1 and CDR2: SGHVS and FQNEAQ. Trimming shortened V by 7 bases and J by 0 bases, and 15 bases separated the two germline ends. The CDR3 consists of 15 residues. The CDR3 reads CASILVGPSNYGYTF. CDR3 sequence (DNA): TGTGCCAGCATCCTAGTGGGACCATCTAACTATGGCTACACCTTC.

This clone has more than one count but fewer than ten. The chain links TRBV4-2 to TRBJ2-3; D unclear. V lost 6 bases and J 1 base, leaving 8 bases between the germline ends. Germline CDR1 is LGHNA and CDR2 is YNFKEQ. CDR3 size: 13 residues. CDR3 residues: CASSVAGTDTQYF. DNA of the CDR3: TGTGCCAGCAGTGTAGCAGGCACAGATACGCAGTATTTT.

The CDR3 DNA is TGTGCCAGCAGCCCCGGACAGGGTTGGGGAGAGACCCAGTACTTC. Its protein product is CASSPGQGWGETQYF. The gene calls are TRBV5-4 and TRBJ2-5; 8 positions match TRBD1. The CDR3 totals 15 residues. Germline assignment: CDR1 SGHNT and CDR2 YYREEE (reference sequence). V was clipped by 4 bases and J by 4 bases; unmatched bases: 9.

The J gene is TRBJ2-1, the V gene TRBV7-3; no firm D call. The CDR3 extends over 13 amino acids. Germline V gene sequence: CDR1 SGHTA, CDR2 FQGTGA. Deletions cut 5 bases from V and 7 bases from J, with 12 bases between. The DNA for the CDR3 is TGTGCCAGCAGCCCCGGGTTTGGGAATGAGCAGTTCTTC. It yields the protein CASSPGFGNEQFF.

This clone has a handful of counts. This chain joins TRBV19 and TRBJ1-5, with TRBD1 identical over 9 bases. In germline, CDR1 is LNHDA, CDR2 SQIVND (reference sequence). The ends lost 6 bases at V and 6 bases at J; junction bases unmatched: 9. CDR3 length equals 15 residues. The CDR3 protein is CASSPGTGWGQPQHF. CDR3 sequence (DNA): TGTGCCAGTAGCCCCGGGACAGGGTGGGGTCAGCCCCAGCATTTT.

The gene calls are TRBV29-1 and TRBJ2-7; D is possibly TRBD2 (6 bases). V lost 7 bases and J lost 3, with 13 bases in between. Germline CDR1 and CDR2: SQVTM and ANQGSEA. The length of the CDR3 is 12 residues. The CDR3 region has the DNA TGCAGCGGAGGTGGTAGCGGCTACGAGCAGTACTTC. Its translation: CSGGGSGYEQYF.

The CDR3 loop is CASRPPGGAGLGYTF. The CDR3 region has the DNA TGTGCCAGCAGACCCCCGGGGGGTGCAGGATTGGGCTACACCTTC. The V gene is TRBV28, the J gene TRBJ1-2; D may be TRBD1 (5 bases). CDR1 and CDR2 (germline): MDHEN, SYDVKM. Trimming took off 6 bases at V and 8 bases at J, with 22 bases between the two ends. The CDR3 sequence is 15 residues long.

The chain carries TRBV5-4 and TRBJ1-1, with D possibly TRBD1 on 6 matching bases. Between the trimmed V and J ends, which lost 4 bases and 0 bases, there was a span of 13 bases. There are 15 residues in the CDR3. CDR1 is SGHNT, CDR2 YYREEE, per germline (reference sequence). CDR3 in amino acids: CASSPQGTLNTEAFF. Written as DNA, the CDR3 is TGTGCCAGCAGCCCACAGGGAACATTGAACACTGAAGCTTTCTTT.

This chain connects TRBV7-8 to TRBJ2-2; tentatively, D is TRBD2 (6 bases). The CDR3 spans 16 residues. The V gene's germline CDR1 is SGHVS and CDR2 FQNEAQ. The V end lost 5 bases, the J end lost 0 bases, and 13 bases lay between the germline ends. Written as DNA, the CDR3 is TGTGCCAGCAGCCCACTAGCAGACACGAACACCGGGGAGCTGTTTTTT. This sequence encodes CASSPLADTNTGELFF. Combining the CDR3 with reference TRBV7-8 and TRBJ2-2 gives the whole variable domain GAGVSQSPRYKVAKRGQDVALRCDPISGHVSLFWYQQALGQGPEFLTYFQNEAQLDKSGLPSDRFFAERPEGSVSTLKIQRTQQEDSAVYLCASSPLADTNTGELFFGEGSRLTVL.

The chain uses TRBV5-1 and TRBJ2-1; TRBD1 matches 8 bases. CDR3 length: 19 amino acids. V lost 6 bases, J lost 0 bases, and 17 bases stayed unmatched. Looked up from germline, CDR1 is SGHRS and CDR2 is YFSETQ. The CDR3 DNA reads TGCGCCAGCAATCCTGTAGGGACAGGCACCTATAGCTCCTACAATGAGCAGTTCTTC. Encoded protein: CASNPVGTGTYSSYNEQFF.

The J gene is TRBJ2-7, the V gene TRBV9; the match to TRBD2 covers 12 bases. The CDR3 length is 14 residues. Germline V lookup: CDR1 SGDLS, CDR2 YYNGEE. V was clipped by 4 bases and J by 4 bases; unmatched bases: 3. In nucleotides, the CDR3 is TGTGCCAGCAGCCGACTAGCGGGAGCGTACGAGCAGTACTTC. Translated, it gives CASSRLAGAYEQYF.

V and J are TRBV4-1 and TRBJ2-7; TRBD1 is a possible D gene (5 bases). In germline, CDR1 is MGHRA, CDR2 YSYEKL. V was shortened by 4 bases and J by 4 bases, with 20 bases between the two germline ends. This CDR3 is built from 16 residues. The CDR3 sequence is CASSLSAVGVVYEQYF. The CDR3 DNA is TGCGCCAGCAGCCTCTCCGCAGTAGGGGTCGTTTACGAGCAGTACTTC.

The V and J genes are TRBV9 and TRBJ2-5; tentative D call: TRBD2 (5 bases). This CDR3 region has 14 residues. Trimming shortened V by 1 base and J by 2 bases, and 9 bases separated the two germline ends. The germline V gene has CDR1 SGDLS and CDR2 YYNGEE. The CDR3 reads CASSVRGIQETQYF. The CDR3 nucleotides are TGTGCCAGCAGCGTAAGAGGGATACAAGAGACCCAGTACTTC.

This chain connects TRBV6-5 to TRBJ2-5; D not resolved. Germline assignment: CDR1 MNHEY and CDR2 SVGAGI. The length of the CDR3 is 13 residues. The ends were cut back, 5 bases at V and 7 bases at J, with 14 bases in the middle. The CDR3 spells CASSQDRDVTQYF. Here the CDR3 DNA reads TGTGCCAGCAGTCAAGATAGGGATGTGACCCAGTACTTC.

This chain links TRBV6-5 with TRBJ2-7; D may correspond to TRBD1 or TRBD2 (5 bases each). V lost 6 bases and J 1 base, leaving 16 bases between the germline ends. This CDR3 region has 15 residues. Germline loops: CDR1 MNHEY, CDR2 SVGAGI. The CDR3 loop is CASSGAGRGSYEQYF. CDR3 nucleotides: TGTGCCAGCAGCGGGGCTGGCCGGGGATCCTACGAGCAGTACTTC.

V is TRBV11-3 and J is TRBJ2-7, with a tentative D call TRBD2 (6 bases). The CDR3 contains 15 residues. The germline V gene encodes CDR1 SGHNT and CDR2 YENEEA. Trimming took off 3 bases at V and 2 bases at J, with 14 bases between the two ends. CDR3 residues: CASSFEGGTAYEQYF. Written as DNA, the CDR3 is TGTGCCAGCAGCTTTGAGGGCGGGACCGCCTACGAGCAGTACTTC.

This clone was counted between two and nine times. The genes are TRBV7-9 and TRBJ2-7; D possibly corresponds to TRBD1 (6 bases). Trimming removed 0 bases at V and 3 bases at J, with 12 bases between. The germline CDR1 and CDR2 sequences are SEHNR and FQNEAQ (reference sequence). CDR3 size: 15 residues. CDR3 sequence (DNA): TGTGCCAGCAGCTTAGCACAGGGCAGGTTCTACGAGCAGTACTTC. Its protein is CASSLAQGRFYEQYF.

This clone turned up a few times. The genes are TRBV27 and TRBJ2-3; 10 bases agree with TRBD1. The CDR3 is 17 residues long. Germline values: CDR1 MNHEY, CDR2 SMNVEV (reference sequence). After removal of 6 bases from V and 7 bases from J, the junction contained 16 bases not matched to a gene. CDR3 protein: CASSLEFRDRGWNTQYF. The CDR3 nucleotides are TGTGCCAGCAGCCTAGAATTCCGGGACAGGGGCTGGAATACGCAGTATTTT.

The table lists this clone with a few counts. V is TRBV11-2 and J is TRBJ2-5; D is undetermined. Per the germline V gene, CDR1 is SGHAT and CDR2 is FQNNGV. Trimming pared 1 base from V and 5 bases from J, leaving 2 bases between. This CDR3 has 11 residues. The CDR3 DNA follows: TGTGCCAGCAGCTTAGCGGAGACCCAGTACTTC. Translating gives CASSLAETQYF.

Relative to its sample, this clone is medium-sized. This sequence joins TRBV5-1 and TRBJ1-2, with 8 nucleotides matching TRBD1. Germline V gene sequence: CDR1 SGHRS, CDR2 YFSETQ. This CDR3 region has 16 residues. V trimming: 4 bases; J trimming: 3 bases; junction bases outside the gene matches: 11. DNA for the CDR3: TGCGCCAGCAGCCTATCGAGACAGGGGATAGACTATGGCTACACCTTC. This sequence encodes CASSLSRQGIDYGYTF.